Below are 14 T cell receptor beta chains sequenced from a single sample in a study of kidney transplant recipient with SARS-CoV-2 infection. TCRdb re-called the reads with MiXCR, one entry per CDR3 protein. The sample carries 200,000 to 300,000 distinct CDR3 sequences, about 28% recorded once. Sequencing was performed on a blood sample, taken at baseline and around day 120 from a kidney transplant recipient. The receptors were gathered from a young adult male patient who had COVID-19 and was a kidney transplant recipient. Some T cells may be provided by the graft donor.

At least ten counts were recorded for this clonotype. The rearrangement uses TRBV29-1 and TRBJ2-7, with 11 bases lining up with TRBD1. Germline CDR1 SQVTM, CDR2 ANQGSEA. Trimming cost V 1 base and J 4 bases; bases outside gene matches: 3. This CDR3 is 14 amino acids long. CDR3 nucleotides: TGCAGCGTTGAAGGGGACAGGGGGTTATACGAGCAGTACTTC. Encoded protein: CSVEGDRGLYEQYF.

Comments on this clonotype: Sequence at one end of the junction differs from germline and may be a read error. The chain links TRBV28 to TRBJ1-4; TRBD1 might be the D (5 bases). Germline values: CDR1 MDHEN, CDR2 SYDVKM. This CDR3 has 16 amino acids. CDR3 coding DNA: TGTGCCAGCACCCTGCTGCAGGGACTTAATAATGAAAAACCGTTTTTT. Amino acid sequence: CASTLLQGLNNEKPFF.

Regarding this clonotype: With a much larger clone just one base away, this may be a read error. This rearrangement joins TRBV5-1 to TRBJ2-5, with D perhaps matching TRBD2 (6 bases). Trimming shortened V by 3 bases and J by 2 bases, and 17 bases separated the two germline ends. Germline loops: CDR1 SGHRS, CDR2 YFSETQ. The CDR3 consists of 16 residues. The CDR3 spells CASSSGGIPLQETQYF. As DNA, the CDR3 is TGCGCCAGCAGCTCGGGCGGGATCCCCTTACAAGAGACCCAGTACTTC.

The table lists this clonotype with many counts. The rearrangement links TRBV5-6 to TRBJ1-4, with D perhaps matching TRBD1 (5 bases). Looked up from germline, CDR1 is SGHDT and CDR2 is YYEEEE. V was cut by 0 bases and J by 0 bases, with 12 bases left in between. The CDR3 contains 17 residues. CDR3: CASSLGVGDATNEKLFF. CDR3 DNA: TGTGCCAGCAGCTTGGGGGTAGGGGACGCAACTAATGAAAAACTGTTTTTT.

As regards this clonotype: A far larger clone is just one base off, so this is likely a read error. The V gene is TRBV4-3, the J gene TRBJ2-1; D not resolved. The germline V and J ends were trimmed by 1 base and 10 bases, with 20 bases remaining between them. The CDR3 length is 16 residues. Looked up from germline, CDR1 is LGHNA and CDR2 is YSLEER. CDR3 DNA sequence: TGCGCCAGCAGCCAAGCTAGGGCGTCCTGGGTTTGGGAGCAGTTCTTC. It encodes CASSQARASWVWEQFF.

The chain carries TRBV21-1 and TRBJ2-4. The J call is in doubt because the DNA end fits TRBJ2-7 better. TRBV21-1 is assigned pseudogene status. CDR3 size: 15 residues. The CDR3 sequence: CASSRIHARSYEQYF. CDR3 in DNA: TGTGCCAGCAGCCGTATACACGCAAGAAGCTACGAGCAGTACTTC.

This chain joins TRBV5-6 and TRBJ2-3, with 13 bases that match TRBD2. Germline V lookup: CDR1 SGHDT, CDR2 YYEEEE. V was clipped by 5 bases and J by 2 bases; unmatched bases: 8. The CDR3 loop spans 17 amino acids. This CDR3 reads CASRERTSGGNTDTQYF. The CDR3 coding sequence is TGTGCCAGCAGGGAGAGGACTAGCGGGGGAAACACAGATACGCAGTATTTT.

To note about this clonotype: A much more abundant neighbour one base away suggests this may be a read error. This chain joins TRBV6-5 and TRBJ1-2; D gene unclear. This CDR3 spans 17 amino acids. Germline CDR1 reads MNHEY; CDR2 reads SVGAGI. Trimming cost V 5 bases and J 7 bases, with 26 bases left between them. CDR3 protein: CASSTTHSMRKTCGYTF. The CDR3 bases are TGTGCCAGCAGTACGACTCACTCTATGCGAAAGACCTGTGGCTACACCTTC.

Note on this clonotype: A much larger clone lies a single base off, so this may be a read error. V is TRBV28 and J is TRBJ1-1, with 9 bases that match TRBD1. CDR3 size: 14 residues. The trim removed 8 bases at V and 6 bases at J, leaving 10 bases unmatched. Germline V gene data show CDR1 as MDHEN and CDR2 as SYDVKM. The CDR3 loop reads CASQRRDRVSEAFF. The CDR3, as DNA: TGTGCCAGCCAAAGGCGGGACAGGGTCTCTGAAGCTTTCTTT. Full variable domain (rest looked up from reference TRBV28 and TRBJ1-1): DVKVTQSSRYLVKRTGEKVFLECVQDMDHENMFWYRQDPGLGLRLIYFSYDVKMKEKGDIPEGYSVSREKKERFSLILESASTNQTSMYLCASQRRDRVSEAFFGQGTRLTVV.

This clonotype was picked up a small number of times. This chain joins TRBV16 and TRBJ1-2; D possibly corresponds to TRBD1 (5 bases). The CDR3 loop spans 17 amino acids. The V end was cut by 5 bases, the J end by 4 bases, with 23 bases between. Germline CDR1 reads KGHSY; CDR2 reads FQNENV. The CDR3 here is CASSSTQVVRKTYGYTF. CDR3 nucleotides: TGTGCCAGCAGCTCTACACAGGTCGTTAGAAAGACCTATGGCTACACCTTC.

This clonotype has at least ten counts. The gene calls are TRBV3-1 and TRBJ1-2; D ambiguous. Germline V gene lookup returns CDR1 LGHDT and CDR2 YNNKEL (reference sequence). The CDR3 contains 17 residues. The V gene lost 5 bases and the J gene lost 4 bases, with 23 bases spanning the gap. The CDR3 DNA sequence: TGTGCCAGCAGCATGTATTTCACCCTTCGAAAGACCTATGGCTACACCTTC. It yields the protein CASSMYFTLRKTYGYTF.

The rearrangement links TRBV9 to TRBJ2-7; D gene ambiguous. CDR3 length: 13 residues. Between the trimmed V and J ends, which lost 0 bases and 5 bases, there was a span of 9 bases. CDR1 and CDR2 (germline): SGDLS, YYNGEE. The CDR3 nucleotides are TGTGCCAGCAGCGTAGGCCTAACCCACGAGCAGTACTTC. It encodes CASSVGLTHEQYF.

This clonotype has a count of ten or more. The DNA for the CDR3 is TGCAGTGCTAGAGTGGGACAGGGGGTGGGTAATGAAAAACTGTTTTTT. Its protein product is CSARVGQGVGNEKLFF. V and J are TRBV20-1 and TRBJ1-4; TRBD1 agrees at 11 bases. The V gene end was trimmed by 1 base and the J gene end by 4 bases; junction bases not matched to a gene: 5. From germline, CDR1 is DFQATT and CDR2 SNEGSKA (reference sequence). This CDR3 has 16 amino acids.

There are many counts of this clonotype. This chain links TRBV7-9 with TRBJ2-2, with 11 bases lining up with TRBD2. The trim removed 5 bases at V and 1 base at J, leaving 3 bases unmatched. Germline CDR1 is SEHNR and CDR2 is FQNEAQ (reference sequence). CDR3 size: 16 residues. Here the CDR3 reads CASSPLAGGNTGELFF. In DNA, the CDR3 is TGTGCCAGCAGCCCCCTAGCGGGAGGGAACACCGGGGAGCTGTTTTTT.